This T cell receptor beta chain was sequenced during a study of shared clonotypes between healthy human individuals. TCRdb keeps only in-frame clones here, not all; method: immunoSEQ multiplex PCR. The repertoire holds roughly 500,000 clones, with around 79% as singletons. In germline, CDR1 is MNHEY, CDR2 SMNVEV (reference sequence). The CDR3 length is 17 residues. After removal of 5 bases from V and 5 bases from J, the junction contained 14 bases not matched to a gene. Material: PBMCs. The chain employs TRBV27 and TRBJ2-3, with TRBD1 identical over 9 bases. The sequence came from a woman aged 40 to 50 in good health. Some clones in this sample may be carry-over from other donors' samples. The CDR3 loop reads CASSMLGQGRSRDTQYF. The CDR3 nucleotides read TGTGCCAGCAGTATGCTAGGACAGGGGAGGTCACGAGATACGCAGTATTTT.